A selection of T cell receptor beta chains follows, all from one sample in a study of T cells in Graves' hyperthyroidism and ophthalmopathy. TCRdb itself ran the multiplex PCR reads through MiXCR, one entry per CDR3 protein. Among about 520,000 distinct CDR3 sequences, approximately 25% were seen once, and the ten largest hold about 10%. Sequences were obtained from blood. The source is a woman under 40 with Graves' ophthalmopathy. Each CDR3 is given with its conserved first and last residue. Fields, in order: clone size, J gene, V gene, D gene, CDR3 protein, CDR3 DNA. The D gene is left open where the match is weak. The size entry is marked missing in some rows and otherwise reads once, few, many or a size class.

>few|TRBJ1-1|TRBV12-3/TRBV12-4|TRBD1
CASSSLRTGGSEAFF
TGTGCCAGCAGTTCTCTACGGACAGGGGGGTCTGAAGCTTTCTTT
>NA|TRBJ1-1|TRBV6-2/TRBV6-3|NA
CASRSEGYLNTEAFF
TGTGCCAGCAGGTCGGAGGGTTATCTGAACACTGAAGCTTTCTTT
>NA|TRBJ1-2|TRBV4-2|NA
CASSQGSGGFYGYTF
TGTGCCAGCAGCCAAGGATCGGGGGGCTTCTATGGCTACACCTTC
>many|TRBJ1-1|TRBV12-3/TRBV12-4|TRBD1
CASSLPQGATEAFF
TGTGCCAGCAGTTTACCCCAGGGGGCAACTGAAGCTTTCTTT
>NA|TRBJ2-7|TRBV15|NA
CATSTRRNGEQYF
TGTGCCACCAGCACTCGACGGAATGGAGAGCAGTACTTC
>many|TRBJ1-5|TRBV15|NA
CATSRRERLDQPQHF
TGTGCCACCAGCCGCCGCGAACGGCTAGATCAGCCCCAGCATTTT
>NA|TRBJ2-7|TRBV7-8|NA
CASSRSRSYEQYF
TGTGCCAGCAGCCGATCGCGATCCTACGAGCAGTACTTC
>NA|TRBJ1-1|TRBV12-3/TRBV12-4|NA
CASSFDLRRDTEAFF
TGTGCCAGCAGTTTCGATTTGCGACGGGACACTGAAGCTTTCTTT
>many|TRBJ1-1|TRBV6-5|NA
CASSYVPATATEAFF
TGTGCCAGCAGTTACGTACCAGCCACCGCGACTGAAGCTTTCTTT
>many|TRBJ2-2|TRBV11-3|NA
CASSFDREDGELFF
TGTGCCAGCAGCTTCGACAGGGAGGACGGGGAGCTGTTTTTT
>NA|TRBJ2-7|TRBV7-2|TRBD2
CASSLRTSGEYEQYF
TGTGCCAGCAGCCTGAGGACTAGCGGGGAATACGAGCAGTACTTC
>NA|TRBJ2-7|TRBV28|NA
CASRRLLPYEQYF
TGTGCCAGTCGACGACTACTACCCTACGAGCAGTACTTC
>NA|TRBJ1-1|TRBV6-1|TRBD1
CASYRGLGNTEAFF
TGTGCCAGCTACAGGGGGCTTGGGAACACTGAAGCTTTCTTT
>many|TRBJ1-1|TRBV9|NA
CASSVVTEAFF
TGTGCCAGCAGCGTAGTCACTGAAGCTTTCTTT
>NA|TRBJ2-7|TRBV6-2/TRBV6-3|TRBD2
CASSYSGYSGISYEQYF
TGTGCCAGCAGTTACTCCGGTTATAGCGGGATCTCCTACGAGCAGTACTTC
>few|TRBJ2-5|TRBV12-3/TRBV12-4|NA
CASSSPGASGTQGETQYF
TGTGCCAGCAGCTCCCCAGGGGCTAGCGGAACTCAGGGGGAGACCCAGTACTTC
>many|TRBJ1-1|TRBV27|NA
CASRHYRQDRAEAFF
TGTGCCAGCAGGCACTACAGACAGGATCGGGCTGAAGCTTTCTTT
>many|TRBJ1-2|TRBV12-3/TRBV12-4|NA
CASSIGAEYGYTF
TGTGCCAGCAGTATTGGGGCAGAATATGGCTACACCTTC
>many|TRBJ2-5|TRBV7-9|NA
CASSWGAQETQYF
TGTGCCAGCAGTTGGGGGGCCCAAGAGACCCAGTACTTC
>NA|TRBJ1-3|TRBV6-1|NA
CASSQSDTIYF
TGTGCCAGCAGTCAAAGCGATACCATATATTTT
>NA|TRBJ1-1|TRBV6-1|NA
CASSETWAGRGAEAFF
TGTGCCAGCAGTGAAACTTGGGCAGGGCGAGGGGCTGAAGCTTTCTTT
>NA|TRBJ1-5|TRBV16|TRBD1
CASSHDGTVSNQPQHF
TGTGCCAGCAGCCATGATGGGACAGTTAGCAATCAGCCCCAGCATTTT
>many|TRBJ1-2|TRBV24-1|TRBD1
CATSKPDREGYGYTF
TGTGCCACCAGTAAGCCCGACAGGGAAGGCTATGGCTACACCTTC
>NA|TRBJ2-7|TRBV3-1|NA
CASSRGDRKDEQYF
TGTGCCAGCAGCCGGGGCGACAGGAAGGACGAGCAGTACTTC
>many|TRBJ2-7|TRBV3-1|TRBD1
CASSQWDRAYEQYF
TGTGCCAGCAGCCAATGGGACAGGGCATACGAGCAGTACTTC
>NA|TRBJ2-5|TRBV6-5|NA
CASSPPKETQYF
TGTGCCAGCAGCCCGCCCAAAGAGACCCAGTACTTC
>many|TRBJ1-3|TRBV15|NA
CATSRDLHFGNTIYF
TGTGCCACCAGCAGAGATCTGCATTTTGGAAACACCATATATTTT